This T cell receptor (beta chain) stems from a study of Ad26.COV2.S vaccination and SARS-CoV-2 variants. Overall study: Dosing was one shot or two shots 56 days apart.

Treatment described: roughly 20 received Ad26.COV2.S at low or high dose, single or two shots; 5 received placebo; per-sample allocation not given. Material that was analyzed had been drawn on day 63 after the first vaccine or placebo injection. With regard to this clone: What it binds is not known.

Only in-frame clones appear in the TCRdb table, and some are missing; sequencing was by immunoSEQ multiplex PCR. The sample lists a few hundred thousand clones, 80% to 90% occurring once. Germline V gene sequence: CDR1 LGHDT, CDR2 YNNKEL (reference sequence). The ends were cut back, 6 bases at V and 8 bases at J, with 10 bases in the middle. CDR3 length: 11 amino acids. Findings and limits, study-wide: The placebo group had lower spike-specific TCR breadth than the vaccine recipients did. Estimates derived from TCR breadth and depth analyses may have underestimated total T cell responses.

Sequenced material: peripheral blood, taken in a trial of Ad26.COV2.S vaccine versus placebo. This clonotype originated in a person aged 18-65 years who received the Ad26.COV2.S COVID-19 vaccine or a placebo. This chain joins TRBV3-1 (or the pseudogene TRBV3-2) and TRBJ1-2, with D perhaps TRBD1 (5 bases). CDR3: CASRTTGGYTF. CDR3 bases: TGTGCCAGCAGAACCACAGGAGGCTACACCTTC.